One sample yielded the 5 T cell receptor beta chains listed below, sequenced in a study of blood T cell repertoires in COVID-19. Sequencing used immunoSEQ multiplex PCR; TCRdb keeps in-frame clones, though not all of them. The repertoire holds over 90,000 clones, with approximately 90% as singletons. The sequenced material came from peripheral blood. Source of these receptors: a man aged 50 or older with active COVID-19.

This clone was seen a few times. Its ends do not fully match the called genes, so a read error is possible. The V and J genes are TRBV5-1 and TRBJ1-2; TRBD1 matches at 7 bases. CDR1 is SGHRS and CDR2 is YFSETQ in the germline V gene. This CDR3 region has 15 residues. The CDR3 bases are TGCGCCAGCAGTTTGGAGGGGACAGAGAACGAAGGCTACACCTTC. Translation gives CASSLEGTENEGYTF.

The gene calls are TRBV5-1 and TRBJ1-2, with 7 bases identical to TRBD1. The CDR3 spans 14 residues. CDR1 and CDR2 (germline): SGHRS, YFSETQ. V shed 4 bases and J 5 bases; nucleotides not matched to a gene: 8. The CDR3 protein is CASSIVPGQYGYTF. In nucleotides, the CDR3 is TGCGCCAGCAGCATCGTCCCGGGACAGTATGGCTACACCTTC.

This chain uses TRBV6-2 or TRBV6-3 with TRBJ1-6; 9 bases map to TRBD1. Germline V CDR1 and CDR2: MNHEY, SVGEGT. The CDR3 runs 16 residues. J gave up 8 bases and V 1 base, and 6 bases lay outside the gene matches. The CDR3: CASSYWNTGGDSPLHF. The DNA for the CDR3 is TGTGCCAGCAGTTACTGGAACACAGGGGGCGATTCACCCCTCCACTTT.

V is TRBV6-5 and J is TRBJ2-1; 7 bases fit TRBD2. CDR3 size: 15 residues. Germline V gives CDR1 MNHEY, CDR2 SVGAGI. V lost 0 bases, J lost 4 bases, and 3 bases stayed unmatched. As DNA, the CDR3 is TGTGCCAGCAGTTACTCGCCTAGCGGTTACAATGAGCAGTTCTTC. Its protein product is CASSYSPSGYNEQFF.

DNA of the CDR3: TGCAGCACAGGGGGGTCGGGTTTGGGTTACGGTGAGCAGTTCTTC. Its translation: CSTGGSGLGYGEQFF. The gene calls are TRBV29-1 and TRBJ2-1; 8 nucleotides align to TRBD1. The germline V gene encodes CDR1 SQVTM and CDR2 ANQGSEA. The V segment lost 8 bases and the J segment 9 bases; nucleotides outside the gene matches: 18. The CDR3 loop spans 15 amino acids.